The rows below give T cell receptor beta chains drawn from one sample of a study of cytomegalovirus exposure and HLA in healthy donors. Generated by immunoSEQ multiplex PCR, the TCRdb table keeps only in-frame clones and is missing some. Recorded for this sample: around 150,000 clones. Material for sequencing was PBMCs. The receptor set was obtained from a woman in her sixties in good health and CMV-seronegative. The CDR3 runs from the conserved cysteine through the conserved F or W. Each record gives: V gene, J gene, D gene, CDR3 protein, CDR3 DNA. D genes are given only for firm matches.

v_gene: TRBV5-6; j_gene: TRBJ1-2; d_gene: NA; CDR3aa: CASSLVRVGYTF; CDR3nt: TGTGCCAGCAGCTTGGTCCGGGTCGGCTACACCTTC
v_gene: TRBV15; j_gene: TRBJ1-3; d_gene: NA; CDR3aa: CATSSRTAAGNTIYF; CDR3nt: TGTGCCACCAGCAGCCGGACAGCAGCTGGAAACACCATATATTTT
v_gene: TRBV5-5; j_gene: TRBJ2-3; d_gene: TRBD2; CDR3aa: CASSLESSGADTQYF; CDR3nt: TGTGCCAGCAGTCTGGAGTCTAGCGGGGCAGATACGCAGTATTTT
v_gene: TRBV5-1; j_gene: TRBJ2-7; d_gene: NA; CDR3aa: CASRTEYEQYF; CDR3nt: TGCGCCAGCAGGACAGAATACGAGCAGTACTTC
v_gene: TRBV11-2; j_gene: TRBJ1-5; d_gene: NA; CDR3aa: CASSLWPEGPQHF; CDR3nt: TGTGCCAGCAGCTTATGGCCGGAGGGGCCCCAGCATTTT
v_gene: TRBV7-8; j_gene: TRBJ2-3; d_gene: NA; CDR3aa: CASTPTDIFTDTQYF; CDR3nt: TGTGCCAGCACCCCTACGGACATCTTCACAGATACGCAGTATTTT
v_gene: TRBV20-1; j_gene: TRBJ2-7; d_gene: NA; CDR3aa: CSAFVLRERF; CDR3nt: TGCAGTGCCTTCGTGTTGCGTGAACGTTTC
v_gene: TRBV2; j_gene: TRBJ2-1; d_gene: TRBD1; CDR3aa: CASNGQGSYNEQFF; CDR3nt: TGTGCCAGCAACGGACAGGGATCCTACAATGAGCAGTTCTTC
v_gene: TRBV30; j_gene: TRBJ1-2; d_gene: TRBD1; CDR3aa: CAWSLTGFGSGYTF; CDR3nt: TGTGCCTGGAGTTTGACAGGGTTTGGTAGTGGCTACACCTTC
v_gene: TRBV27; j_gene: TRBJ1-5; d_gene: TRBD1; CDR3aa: CASSPGQGRYSNQPQHF; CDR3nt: TGTGCCAGCAGTCCCGGACAGGGACGTTATAGCAATCAGCCCCAGCATTTT
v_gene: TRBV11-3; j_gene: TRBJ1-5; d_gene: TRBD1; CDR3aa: CASSSPTGDNQPQHF; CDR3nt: TGTGCCAGCAGCTCCCCAACAGGGGACAATCAGCCCCAGCATTTT
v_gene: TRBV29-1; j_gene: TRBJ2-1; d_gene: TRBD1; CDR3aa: CSTRDRGSSYNEQFF; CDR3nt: TGCAGCACCCGGGACAGGGGGAGCTCCTACAATGAGCAGTTCTTC
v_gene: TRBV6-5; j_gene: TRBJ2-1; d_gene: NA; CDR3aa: CASSYVALPIVNEQFF; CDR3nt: TGTGCCAGCAGTTACGTAGCACTCCCGATAGTTAATGAGCAGTTCTTC
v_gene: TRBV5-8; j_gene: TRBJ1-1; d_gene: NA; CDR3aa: CASSLLNTEAFF; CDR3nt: TGTGCCAGCAGCTTGCTAAACACTGAAGCTTTCTTT
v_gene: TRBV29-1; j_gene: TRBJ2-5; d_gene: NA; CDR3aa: CSVSVGLVETQYF; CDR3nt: TGCAGCGTTTCGGTGGGACTGGTGGAGACCCAGTACTTC
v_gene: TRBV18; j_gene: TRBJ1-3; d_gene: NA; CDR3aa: CASSPPGRSGNTIYF; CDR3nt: TGTGCCAGCTCACCACCGGGCAGGTCTGGAAACACCATATATTTT
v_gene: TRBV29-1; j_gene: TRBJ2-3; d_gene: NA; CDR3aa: CSVGLASDTQYF; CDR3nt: TGCAGCGTTGGTTTGGCTTCCGATACGCAGTATTTT
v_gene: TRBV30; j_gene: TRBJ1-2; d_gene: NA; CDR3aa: CAWSVQAGKGYTF; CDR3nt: TGTGCCTGGAGTGTACAGGCAGGGAAGGGCTACACCTTC
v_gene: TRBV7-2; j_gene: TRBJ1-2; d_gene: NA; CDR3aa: CASSSRDNLGYTF; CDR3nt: TGTGCCAGCAGCTCCCGGGACAACCTCGGCTACACCTTC
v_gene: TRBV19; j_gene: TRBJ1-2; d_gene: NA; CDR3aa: CASSLEDSYGYTF; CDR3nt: TGTGCCAGTAGCTTAGAGGACAGCTATGGCTACACCTTC
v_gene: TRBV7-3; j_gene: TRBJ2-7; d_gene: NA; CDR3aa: CASSAAPSGPYEQYF; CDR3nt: TGTGCCAGCAGCGCGGCCCCCAGCGGACCCTACGAGCAGTACTTC
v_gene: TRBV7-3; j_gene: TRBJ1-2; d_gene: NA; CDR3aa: CASSRQTNYGYTF; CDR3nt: TGTGCCAGCAGCCGACAGACTAACTATGGCTACACCTTC
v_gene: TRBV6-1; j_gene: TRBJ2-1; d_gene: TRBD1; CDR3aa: CASSVTGDNEQFF; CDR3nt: TGTGCCAGCAGTGTAACAGGGGACAATGAGCAGTTCTTC
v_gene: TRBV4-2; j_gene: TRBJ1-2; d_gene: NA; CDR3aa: CASSGLANYGYTF; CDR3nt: TGTGCCAGCAGCGGACTAGCTAACTATGGCTACACCTTC
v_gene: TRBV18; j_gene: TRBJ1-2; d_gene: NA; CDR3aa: CASSPQGRQERYMVGYTF; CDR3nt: TGTGCCAGCTCACCACAAGGGAGACAGGAACGGTACATGGTTGGCTACACCTTC
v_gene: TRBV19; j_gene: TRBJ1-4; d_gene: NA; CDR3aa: CAVGGRATNEKLFF; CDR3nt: TGTGCCGTGGGGGGTCGTGCAACTAATGAAAAACTGTTTTTT
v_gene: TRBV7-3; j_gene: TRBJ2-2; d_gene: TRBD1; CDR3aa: CASSSTTPQGAVGELFF; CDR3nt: TGTGCCAGCAGCTCTACGACCCCCCAGGGGGCTGTCGGGGAGCTGTTTTTT
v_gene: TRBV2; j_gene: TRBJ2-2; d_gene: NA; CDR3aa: CASSAEVTGELFF; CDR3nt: TGTGCCAGCAGTGCGGAGGTCACCGGGGAGCTGTTTTTT
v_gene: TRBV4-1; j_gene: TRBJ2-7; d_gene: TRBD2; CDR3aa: CASSQGAGGTHEQYF; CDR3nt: TGCGCCAGCAGCCAAGGAGCGGGGGGGACCCACGAGCAGTACTTC
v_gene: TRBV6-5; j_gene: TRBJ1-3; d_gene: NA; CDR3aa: CASSRGQPSGNTIYF; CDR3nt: TGTGCCAGCAGTCGAGGACAGCCCTCTGGAAACACCATATATTTT
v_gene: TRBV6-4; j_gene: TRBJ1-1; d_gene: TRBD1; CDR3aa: CASSATGDDTEAFF; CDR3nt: TGTGCCAGCAGTGCAACAGGGGACGACACTGAAGCTTTCTTT
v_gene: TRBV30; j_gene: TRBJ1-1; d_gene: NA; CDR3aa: CAWMRNTEAFF; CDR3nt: TGTGCCTGGATGAGGAACACTGAAGCTTTCTTT
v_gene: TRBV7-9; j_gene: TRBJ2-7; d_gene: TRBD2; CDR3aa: CASSLLGTMQYF; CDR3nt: TGTGCCAGCAGCTTACTCGGGACTATGCAGTACTTC
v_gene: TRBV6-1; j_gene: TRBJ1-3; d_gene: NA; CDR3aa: CASSARGAGNTIYF; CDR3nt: TGTGCCAGCAGTGCTCGGGGAGCTGGAAACACCATATATTTT
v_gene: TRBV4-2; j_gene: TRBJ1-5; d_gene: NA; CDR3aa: CASSQLGGVNQPQHF; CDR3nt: TGTGCTAGCAGCCAACTGGGAGGGGTCAATCAGCCCCAGCATTTT
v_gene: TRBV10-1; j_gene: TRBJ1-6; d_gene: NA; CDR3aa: CASSESIFDDISSPLHF; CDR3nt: TGCGCCAGCAGTGAGTCGATTTTCGACGACATCTCCTCACCCCTCCACTTT
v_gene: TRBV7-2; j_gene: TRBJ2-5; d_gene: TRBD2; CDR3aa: CASSPPRGVHRTQYF; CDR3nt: TGTGCCAGCAGCCCGCCCCGGGGGGTACATCGGACCCAGTACTTC
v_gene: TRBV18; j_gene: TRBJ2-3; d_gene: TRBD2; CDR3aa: CASSPAGGAPDTQYF; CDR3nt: TGTGCCAGCTCACCTGCGGGGGGCGCCCCAGATACGCAGTATTTT
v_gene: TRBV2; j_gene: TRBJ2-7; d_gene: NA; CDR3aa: CASTQRDTFGEQYF; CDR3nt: TGTGCCAGCACCCAACGGGACACCTTCGGCGAGCAGTACTTC
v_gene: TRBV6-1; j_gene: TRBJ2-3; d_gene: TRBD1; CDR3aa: CASSVPTGRSDTQYF; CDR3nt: TGTGCCAGCAGTGTCCCGACAGGGAGATCAGATACGCAGTATTTT
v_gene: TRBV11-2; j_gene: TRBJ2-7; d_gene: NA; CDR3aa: CASSLLGGGSYEQYF; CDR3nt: TGTGCCAGCAGCTTACTAGGAGGTGGGTCCTACGAGCAGTACTTC
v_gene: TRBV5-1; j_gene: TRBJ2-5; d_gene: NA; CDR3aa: CASSFGGAGPQETQYF; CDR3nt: TGCGCCAGCAGCTTCGGGGGTGCAGGGCCCCAAGAGACCCAGTACTTC
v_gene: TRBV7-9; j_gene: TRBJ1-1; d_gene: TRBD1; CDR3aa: CASSARQGPVNTEAFF; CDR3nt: TGTGCCAGCAGCGCCCGACAGGGGCCGGTGAACACTGAAGCTTTCTTT
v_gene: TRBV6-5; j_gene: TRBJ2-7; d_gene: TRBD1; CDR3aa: CASSLQGVFGEQYF; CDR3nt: TGTGCCAGCAGTTTACAGGGGGTTTTTGGGGAGCAGTACTTC
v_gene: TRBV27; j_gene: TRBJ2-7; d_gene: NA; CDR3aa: CASSLGLRDTLDEQYF; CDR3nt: TGTGCCAGCAGTTTAGGTCTCCGGGACACCCTCGACGAGCAGTACTTC
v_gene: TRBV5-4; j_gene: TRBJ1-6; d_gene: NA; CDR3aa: CASSRILDLYNSPLHF; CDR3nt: TGTGCCAGCAGCCGAATCCTAGACCTCTATAATTCACCCCTCCACTTT
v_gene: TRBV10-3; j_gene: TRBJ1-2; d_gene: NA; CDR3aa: CAAGVPNYGYTF; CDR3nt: TGTGCCGCGGGGGTCCCAAACTATGGCTACACCTTC
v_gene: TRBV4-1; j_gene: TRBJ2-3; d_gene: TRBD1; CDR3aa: CASSPRTGGIADTQYF; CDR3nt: TGCGCCAGCAGCCCAAGGACAGGGGGCATTGCAGATACGCAGTATTTT
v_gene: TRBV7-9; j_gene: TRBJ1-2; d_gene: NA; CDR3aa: CASSFNLDRDVGYTF; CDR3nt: TGTGCCAGCAGCTTTAATCTCGACAGAGACGTTGGCTACACCTTC
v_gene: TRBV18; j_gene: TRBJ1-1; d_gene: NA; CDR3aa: CASSRRQGTDTEAFF; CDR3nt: TGTGCCAGCTCCCGCCGTCAGGGGACGGACACTGAAGCTTTCTTT
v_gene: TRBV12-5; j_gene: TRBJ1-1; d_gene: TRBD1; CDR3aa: CASGKTGRTEAFF; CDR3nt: TGTGCTAGTGGAAAGACAGGGAGGACTGAAGCTTTCTTT
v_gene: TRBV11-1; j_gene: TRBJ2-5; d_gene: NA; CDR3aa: CASSLGYTLQETQYF; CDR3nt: TGTGCCAGCAGCTTAGGGTACACGCTCCAAGAGACCCAGTACTTC
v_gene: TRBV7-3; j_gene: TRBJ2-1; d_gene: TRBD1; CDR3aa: CASSPGPRQGIYNEQFF; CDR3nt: TGTGCCAGCAGCCCGGGTCCCAGACAGGGGATCTACAATGAGCAGTTCTTC
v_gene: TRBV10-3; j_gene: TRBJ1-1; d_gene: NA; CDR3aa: CAISSNSGDTEAFF; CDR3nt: TGTGCCATCAGTTCAAACTCGGGGGACACTGAAGCTTTCTTT
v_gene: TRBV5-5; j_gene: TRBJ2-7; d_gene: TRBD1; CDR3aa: CASSLDRAIYEQYF; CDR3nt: TGTGCCAGCAGCCTTGACAGGGCAATATACGAGCAGTACTTC
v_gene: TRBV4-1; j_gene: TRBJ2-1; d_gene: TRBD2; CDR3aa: CASSQVLAGGLNEQFF; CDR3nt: TGCGCCAGCAGCCAAGTCCTAGCGGGAGGGCTAAATGAGCAGTTCTTC